The rows below give T cell receptor beta chains drawn from one sample of a study of CD4+ T cells in melanoma. Assay used: immunoSEQ multiplex PCR; TCRdb lists only in-frame clones, some missing. The sample includes about 140,000 clones, roughly 91% of them seen just once. These receptors all stem from a human donor with melanoma. CDR3s include the opening cysteine and the closing phenylalanine or tryptophan. The order of the fields is V gene, D gene, clone size, CDR3 length, J gene, CDR3 DNA, CDR3 protein. D genes are given only for firm matches. Only part of the rows carry a size: once, few, many, or a class if the clone is expanded.

TRBV4-1	-	-	16	TRBJ1-2	TGCGCCAGCAGCCAAGCCCCAAGACTTATTGGCTATGGCTACACCTTC	CASSQAPRLIGYGYTF
TRBV5-8	-	-	14	TRBJ2-7	TGTGCCAGCAGCCCCCCGGGACGGGAGAGTGAGCAGTACTTC	CASSPPGRESEQYF
TRBV6-1	TRBD2	-	11	TRBJ2-7	TGTGCCAGCAGTCTAGCGGGCGAGCAGTACTTC	CASSLAGEQYF
TRBV25-1	TRBD1	-	16	TRBJ1-6	TGTGCCAGCAGTGAATCGGGACAGGGATATAATTCACCCCTCCACTTT	CASSESGQGYNSPLHF
TRBV28	TRBD2	-	17	TRBJ2-7	TGTGCCAGCAGTCTCCCCGCCGGAGCGGGGGATGGATACGAGCAGTACTTC	CASSLPAGAGDGYEQYF
TRBV7-9	TRBD1	-	15	TRBJ1-2	TGTGCCAGCAGCGACCCGCAGACAGGGGTCTATGGCTACACCTTC	CASSDPQTGVYGYTF
TRBV18	TRBD1	-	16	TRBJ2-7	TGTGCCAGCTCACCATGGAAACAGGGGGGTGGATACGAGCAGTACTTC	CASSPWKQGGGYEQYF
TRBV2	-	few	13	TRBJ2-7	TGTGCCAGCAGTGAAGCAGGGCTAGGCGAGCAGTACTTC	CASSEAGLGEQYF
TRBV19	-	-	13	TRBJ2-4	TGTGCCAGTAGTGGTGCAGATAAAAACATTCAGTACTTC	CASSGADKNIQYF
TRBV5-1	-	-	12	TRBJ1-6	TGCGCCAGCAGCTTGGAGGGTTCACCCCTCCACTTT	CASSLEGSPLHF
TRBV5-1	-	-	12	TRBJ2-1	TGCGCCAGCAGCTTGATGGGCAATGAGCAGTTCTTC	CASSLMGNEQFF
TRBV29-1	TRBD1	-	13	TRBJ1-4	TGCAGCGTTGCGGGACAGGGGAACGAAAAACTGTTTTTT	CSVAGQGNEKLFF
TRBV7-2	-	-	14	TRBJ1-6	TGTGCCAGCACCAAGATCCCAGTTCTATCACCCCTCCACTTT	CASTKIPVLSPLHF
TRBV30	TRBD2	-	18	TRBJ2-1	TGTGCCTGGGGTCAGGGCAGGACTAGCGGGGGGGCTGGCAATGAGCAGTTCTTC	CAWGQGRTSGGAGNEQFF
TRBV2	-	-	16	TRBJ1-5	TGTGCCAGCAGTGAAGGAGGGGTAGGAATAGGGCAGCCCCAGCATTTT	CASSEGGVGIGQPQHF
TRBV20-1	-	-	10	TRBJ2-1	TGCAGTGCTAGGGAAAATGAGCAGTTCTTC	CSARENEQFF
TRBV5-1	TRBD1	once	13	TRBJ1-2	TGCGCCAGCAGCGCGACAGGGACCTATGGCTACACCTTC	CASSATGTYGYTF
TRBV29-1	-	-	17	TRBJ2-1	TGCAGCGTTGAAGGTACAATAAAGGGGGGTAGCTACAATGAGCAGTTCTTC	CSVEGTIKGGSYNEQFF
TRBV6-1	TRBD1	-	14	TRBJ2-2	TGTGCCAGCAAGGGACAGGGGAACACCGGGGAGCTGTTTTTT	CASKGQGNTGELFF
TRBV30	-	-	15	TRBJ1-1	TGTGCCTGGATGGCCCTCGGGCGGGTGAACACTGAAGCTTTCTTT	CAWMALGRVNTEAFF
TRBV11-3	TRBD2	-	16	TRBJ2-7	TGTGCCAGCAGCTGGGGTACTAGCGGGGGAAACTACGAGCAGTACTTC	CASSWGTSGGNYEQYF
TRBV7-3	-	-	15	TRBJ2-5	TGTGCCAGCAGCTTAATGGCGGGACAGAGGGAGACCCAGTACTTC	CASSLMAGQRETQYF
TRBV18	-	-	14	TRBJ1-1	TGTGCCAGCTCCCCGGTGATTGCTACCACTGAAGCTTTCTTT	CASSPVIATTEAFF
TRBV12-5	-	once	15	TRBJ1-5	TGTGCTAGTGGTTCCCACTCGACAGAGGATCAGCCCCAGCATTTT	CASGSHSTEDQPQHF
TRBV18	-	-	14	TRBJ1-1	TGTGCCAGCTCGGATGGGGGGGTCGGCACTGAAGCTTTCTTT	CASSDGGVGTEAFF
TRBV10-2	-	-	16	TRBJ2-3	TGCGCCAGCAGTCTGAGTTTCGGCGGGGACGCAGATACGCAGTATTTT	CASSLSFGGDADTQYF
TRBV14	TRBD1	-	16	TRBJ1-2	TGTGCCAGCAGCCAACAAACGGGACAGGGAGCTGATGGCTACACCTTC	CASSQQTGQGADGYTF
TRBV30	-	-	12	TRBJ2-3	TGTGCCTGGACACAAGGAGGGGATACGCAGTATTTT	CAWTQGGDTQYF
TRBV10-3	-	-	12	TRBJ2-1	TGTGCCATCAGTAAACAGGGTTACGAGCAGTTCTTC	CAISKQGYEQFF
TRBV25-1	-	-	14	TRBJ2-3	TGTGCCAGCAGTGTAGAACCTAGCACAGATACGCAGTATTTT	CASSVEPSTDTQYF
TRBV5-8	TRBD2	-	15	TRBJ2-1	TGTGCCAGCAGCCGTAGGATTAGCGGGGGAAATGAGCAGTTCTTC	CASSRRISGGNEQFF
TRBV7-9	TRBD1	-	15	TRBJ1-2	TGTGCCAGCAGCTCGTGGGACAGGGCTAACTATGGCTACACCTTC	CASSSWDRANYGYTF
TRBV30	TRBD1	-	14	TRBJ1-1	TGTGCCTGGATCAGGACAGGGTCACCCACTGAAGCTTTCTTT	CAWIRTGSPTEAFF
TRBV30	-	-	14	TRBJ2-3	TGTGCCTGGGGGGGGCCCTCTAGCACAGATACGCAGTATTTT	CAWGGPSSTDTQYF
TRBV5-6	-	-	16	TRBJ1-5	TGTGCCAGCAGCTTGTCTATCAGGGGTGGTAGTCAGCCCCAGCATTTT	CASSLSIRGGSQPQHF
TRBV18	TRBD1	-	14	TRBJ2-7	TGTGCCAGCTCTCGAGGGGACAGGTACTACGAGCAGTACTTC	CASSRGDRYYEQYF
TRBV2	-	-	15	TRBJ1-1	TGTGCCAGCAGTGGGGGGGCAGGGTGGATCACTGAAGCTTTCTTT	CASSGGAGWITEAFF
TRBV11-2	-	-	15	TRBJ2-7	TGTGCCAGCAGCTCCGGGGGACCTTGGGTAGGGGAGCAGTACTTC	CASSSGGPWVGEQYF
TRBV18	-	-	14	TRBJ1-6	TGTGCCAGCTCACCATCGGCGCGTGGTTCACCCCTCCACTTT	CASSPSARGSPLHF
TRBV11-3	TRBD2	-	16	TRBJ2-1	TGTGCCAGCAGTCATGGGACTAGCGGGGGGGCCGGTGAGCAGTTCTTC	CASSHGTSGGAGEQFF